The sequence of this T cell receptor beta chain was determined in a study of neoadjuvant anti-PD-1 for oral cavity cancer. The time point denotes: after neoadjuvant nivolumab, at surgical resection. Patients were newly diagnosed with stage II-IVA oral cavity squamous cell carcinoma without prior systemic or radiation treatment. These oral cavity squamous cell carcinomas were HPV-negative and locally advanced. Two replicates per tumor sample, mostly from approximately 4.5 ug of genomic DNA. The data were produced by immunoSEQ multiplex PCR, yet TCRdb's version contains in-frame clones alone and is incomplete. In the table there are around 21,000 clones, less than 50% of which are singletons. The length of the CDR3 is 13 residues. V was clipped by 6 bases and J by 5 bases, with 16 bases between them. The germline V gene encodes CDR1 GTSNPN and CDR2 SVGIG (reference sequence).

The genes are TRBV30 and TRBJ1-1, with D hard to call. The TCR originated in a person aged 40 to 85 with oral cavity squamous cell carcinoma. This specimen consisted of tumor tissue, obtained after nivolumab (anti-PD-1) treatment. CDR3 sequence reads: CACRTGRSTEAFF. The CDR3 bases are TGTGCCTGCCGCACCGGGAGGTCGACTGAAGCTTTCTTT.